This TCR beta chain is from a study of cytomegalovirus exposure and HLA in healthy donors. Study as a whole: An earlier analysis identified approximately 120 million unique TCR beta sequences in 150 million to 200 million T cells.

Germline lookup yields CDR1 SGDLS and CDR2 YYNGEE. The CDR3 is 18 residues long. The ends were cut back, 0 bases at V and 2 bases at J, with 15 bases in the middle. Study conclusions and caveats: Per published accounts, TCR beta sequences correctly predicted the HLA-A and HLA-B alleles of most subjects. HLA alleles were associated with around 17,000 TCR beta sequences in a later analysis at 0.05 false discovery rate. Among TCR beta chains, those listed as cytomegalovirus-associated numbered fewer than 200.

As regards this clone: Its specificity is not known.

PCR involved 60 Vbeta and 13 Jbeta primers. TCRdb's table, derived via immunoSEQ multiplex PCR, lists solely in-frame clones and lacks some. The sample lists some 140,000 clones, roughly three quarters seen once, with 2% to 2.5% in the top ten. What was sequenced was PBMCs. The chain couples TRBV9 to TRBJ2-6; D ambiguous. The TCR was taken from a man aged 25-45 years in good health and CMV-seronegative. Here the CDR3 reads CASSVGYLNLPGANVLTF. The DNA for the CDR3 is TGTGCCAGCAGCGTAGGGTACCTCAACTTGCCTGGGGCCAACGTCCTGACTTTC.